Described below is a single TCR beta chain sequence and its context. As yet, its antigen is unknown. This sample stems from a study of identical twins. Germline V gene data show CDR1 as SGHDN and CDR2 as FVKESK. Trimming removed 4 bases at V and 2 bases at J, with 11 bases between. This CDR3 is built from 14 residues. TCRdb redid the calling of the 5' RACE reads with MiXCR, one entry per CDR3 protein. The table includes 690,000 or so distinct CDR3 sequences, around 8.6% detected once. Study conclusions and caveats: Compared with models, monozygotic twins showed more out-of-frame TCR alpha sharing. Excess twin sharing in beta out-of-frame sequences was weaker. Insertions were fewer in abundant cord blood beta clonotypes, whereas memory repertoires showed none of this pattern.

Another study also made use of these data, one on yellow fever vaccine responses in identical twins.

This TCR was recovered from a woman younger than 35 in good health. This chain uses TRBV14 with TRBJ1-2; the D is unclear. Sequencing used PBMCs. CDR3 DNA: TGTGCCAGCAGCCTTTCAATGGGGAACTATGGCTACACCTTC. Translating gives CASSLSMGNYGYTF.